This T cell receptor (beta chain) was recovered during a study of cytomegalovirus exposure and HLA in healthy donors. PCR used 60 Vbeta primers and 13 Jbeta primers. Method: immunoSEQ multiplex PCR; TCRdb's copy keeps in-frame clones and lacks some. The sample contains 140,000 to 150,000 clones, around three quarters of which appear only once. Regarding this clone: Its antigen is unknown.

This CDR3 has 15 residues. Per germline, CDR1 KGHSH and CDR2 LQKENI. V was pared by 6 bases and J by 0 bases, with 6 bases of the junction left unmatched. Whole-study findings and limits: CMV serostatus was the only immune exposure information that was available.

The TCR comes from a woman in her 40s in good health and CMV-seronegative. Sequenced material: PBMCs. The chain uses TRBV18 and TRBJ1-2; 8 bases align to TRBD1. This CDR3 is CASSMDRETNYGYTF. CDR3 in DNA: TGTGCCAGCTCTATGGACAGGGAAACTAACTATGGCTACACCTTC.